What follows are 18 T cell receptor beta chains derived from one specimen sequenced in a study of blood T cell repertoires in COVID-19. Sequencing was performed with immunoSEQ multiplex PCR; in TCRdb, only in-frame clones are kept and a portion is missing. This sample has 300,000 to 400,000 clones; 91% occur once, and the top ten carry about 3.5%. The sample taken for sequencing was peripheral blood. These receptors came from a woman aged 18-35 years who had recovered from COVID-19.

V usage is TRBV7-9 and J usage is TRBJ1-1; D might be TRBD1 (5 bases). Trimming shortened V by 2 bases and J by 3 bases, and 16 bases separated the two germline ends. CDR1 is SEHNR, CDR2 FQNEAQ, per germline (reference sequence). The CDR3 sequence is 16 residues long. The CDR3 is CASSLILAGWDTEAFF. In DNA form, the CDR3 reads TGTGCCAGCAGCTTAATTTTGGCAGGGTGGGACACTGAAGCTTTCTTT.

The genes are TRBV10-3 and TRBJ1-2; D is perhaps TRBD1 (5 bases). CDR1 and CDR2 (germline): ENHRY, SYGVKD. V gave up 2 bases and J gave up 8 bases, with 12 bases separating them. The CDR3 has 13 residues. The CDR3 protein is CAISEAGPGGYTF. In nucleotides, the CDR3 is TGTGCCATCAGTGAGGCGGGACCGGGGGGCTACACCTTC.

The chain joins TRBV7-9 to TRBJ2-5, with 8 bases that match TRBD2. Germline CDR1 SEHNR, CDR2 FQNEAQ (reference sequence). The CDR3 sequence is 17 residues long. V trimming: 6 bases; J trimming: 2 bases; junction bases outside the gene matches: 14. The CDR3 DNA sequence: TGTGCCAGCAGTCTACTAAAAAGCGGGAGAGAACAAGAGACCCAGTACTTC. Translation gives CASSLLKSGREQETQYF.

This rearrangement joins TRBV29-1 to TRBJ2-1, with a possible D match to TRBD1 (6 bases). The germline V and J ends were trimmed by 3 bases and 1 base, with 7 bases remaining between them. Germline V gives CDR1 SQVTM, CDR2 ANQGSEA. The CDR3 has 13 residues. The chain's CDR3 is CSVEDRSYNEQFF. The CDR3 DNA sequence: TGCAGCGTTGAGGACAGATCCTACAATGAGCAGTTCTTC.

The chain's CDR3 is CASSLASGPSGVEQYF. The DNA for the CDR3 is TGTGCCAGCAGTCTAGCCTCAGGTCCTAGCGGCGTTGAGCAGTATTTT. The chain couples TRBV28 to TRBJ2-3, with 7 bases aligning to TRBD2. This CDR3 comprises 16 residues. V shed 5 bases and J 11 bases; nucleotides not matched to a gene: 19. Germline CDR1 reads MDHEN; CDR2 reads SYDVKM. Looking up the rest from reference TRBV28 and TRBJ2-3 gives the full variable domain: DVKVTQSSRYLVKRTGEKVFLECVQDMDHENMFWYRQDPGLGLRLIYFSYDVKMKEKGDIPEGYSVSREKKERFSLILESASTNQTSMYLCASSLASGPSGVEQYFGPGTRLTVL.

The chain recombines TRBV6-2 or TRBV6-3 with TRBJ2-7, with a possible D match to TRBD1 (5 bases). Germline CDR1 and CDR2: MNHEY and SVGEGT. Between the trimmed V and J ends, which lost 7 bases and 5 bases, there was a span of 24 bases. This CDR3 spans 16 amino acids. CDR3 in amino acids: CASIPHLARDGHEQYV. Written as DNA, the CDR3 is TGTGCCAGCATCCCACACCTGGCCAGGGATGGTCACGAGCAGTACGTC.

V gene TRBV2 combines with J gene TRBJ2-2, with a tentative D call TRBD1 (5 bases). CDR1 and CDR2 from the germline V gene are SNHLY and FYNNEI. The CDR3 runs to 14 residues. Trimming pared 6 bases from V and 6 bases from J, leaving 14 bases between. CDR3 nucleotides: TGTGCCAGCAGCGGCAGGGTGGTGGCCGGGGAGCTGTTTTTT. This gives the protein CASSGRVVAGELFF.

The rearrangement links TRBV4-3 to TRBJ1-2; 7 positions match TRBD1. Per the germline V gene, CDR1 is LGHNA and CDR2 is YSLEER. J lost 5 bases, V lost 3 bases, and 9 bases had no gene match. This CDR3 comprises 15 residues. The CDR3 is CASSHRDRDGYGYTF. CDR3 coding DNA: TGCGCCAGCAGCCACCGCGACAGGGATGGATATGGCTACACCTTC.

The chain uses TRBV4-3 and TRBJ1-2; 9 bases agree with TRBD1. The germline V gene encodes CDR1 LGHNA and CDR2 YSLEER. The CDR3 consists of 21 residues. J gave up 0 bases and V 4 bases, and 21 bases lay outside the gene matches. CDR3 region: CASSLKSPGTGSILSNYGYTF. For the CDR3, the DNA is TGCGCCAGCAGCCTCAAGTCCCCCGGGACAGGGAGTATATTATCTAACTATGGCTACACCTTC.

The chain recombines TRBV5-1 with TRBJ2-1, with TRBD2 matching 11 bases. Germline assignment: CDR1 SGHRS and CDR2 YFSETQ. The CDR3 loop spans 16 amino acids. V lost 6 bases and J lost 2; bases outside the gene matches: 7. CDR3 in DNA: TGCGCCAGCACGACTAGCGGGGCCCGAGCCTACAATGAGCAGTTCTTC. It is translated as CASTTSGARAYNEQFF.

The CDR3 sequence: CASSWQGKSPLHF. CDR3 sequence (DNA): TGTGCCAGCTCGTGGCAGGGTAAATCACCCCTCCACTTT. The rearrangement joins TRBV7-2 to TRBJ1-6; a possible D gene is TRBD1 (5 bases). Trimming took off 8 bases at V and 10 bases at J, with 15 bases between the two ends. There are 13 residues in the CDR3. The germline V gene encodes CDR1 SGHTA and CDR2 FQGNSA.

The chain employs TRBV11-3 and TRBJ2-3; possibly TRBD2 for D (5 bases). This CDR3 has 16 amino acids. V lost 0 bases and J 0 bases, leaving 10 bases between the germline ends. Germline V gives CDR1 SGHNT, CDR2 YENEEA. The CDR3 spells CASSLDRTPSTDTQYF. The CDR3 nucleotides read TGTGCCAGCAGCTTAGATCGGACTCCTAGCACAGATACGCAGTATTTT.

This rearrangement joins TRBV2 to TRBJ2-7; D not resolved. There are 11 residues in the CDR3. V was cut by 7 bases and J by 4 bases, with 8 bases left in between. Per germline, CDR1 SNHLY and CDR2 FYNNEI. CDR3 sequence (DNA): TGTGCCAGCAAGCGCTTATACGAGCAGTACGTC. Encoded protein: CASKRLYEQYV.

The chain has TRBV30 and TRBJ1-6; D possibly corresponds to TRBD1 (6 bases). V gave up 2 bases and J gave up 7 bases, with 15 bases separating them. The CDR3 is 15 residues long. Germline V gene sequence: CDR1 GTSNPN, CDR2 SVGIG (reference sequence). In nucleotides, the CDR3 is TGTGCCTGGAGTAGATACAGGGTCGGGAATTCACCCCTCCACTTT. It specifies CAWSRYRVGNSPLHF.

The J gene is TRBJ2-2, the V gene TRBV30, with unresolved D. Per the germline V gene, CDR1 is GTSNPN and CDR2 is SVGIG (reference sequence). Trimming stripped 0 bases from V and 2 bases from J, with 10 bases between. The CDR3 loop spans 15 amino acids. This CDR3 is CAWSVRGLNTGELFF. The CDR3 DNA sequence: TGTGCCTGGAGTGTACGTGGCCTCAACACCGGGGAGCTGTTTTTT.

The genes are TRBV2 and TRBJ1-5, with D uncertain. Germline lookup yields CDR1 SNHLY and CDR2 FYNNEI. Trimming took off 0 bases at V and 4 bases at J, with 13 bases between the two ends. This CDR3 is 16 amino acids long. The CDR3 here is CASSEARLGRNQPQHF. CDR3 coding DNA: TGTGCCAGCAGTGAAGCGCGGTTAGGGAGGAATCAGCCCCAGCATTTT.

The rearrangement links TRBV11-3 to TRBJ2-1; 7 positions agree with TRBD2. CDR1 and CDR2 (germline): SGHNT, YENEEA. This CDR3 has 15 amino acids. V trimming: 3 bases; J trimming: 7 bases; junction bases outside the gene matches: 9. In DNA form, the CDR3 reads TGTGCCAGCAGCTTTGAGGGAGGGCCTGGGAATGAGCAGTTCTTC. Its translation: CASSFEGGPGNEQFF.

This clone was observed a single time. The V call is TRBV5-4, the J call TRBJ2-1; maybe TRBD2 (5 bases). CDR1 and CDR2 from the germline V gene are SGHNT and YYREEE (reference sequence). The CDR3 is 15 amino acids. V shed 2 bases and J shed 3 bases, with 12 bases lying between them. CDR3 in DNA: TGTGCCAGCAGCTTAGGCGGAGGATACTACAATGAGCAGTTCTTC. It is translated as CASSLGGGYYNEQFF. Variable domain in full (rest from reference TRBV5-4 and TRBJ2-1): ETGVTQSPTHLIKTRGQQVTLRCSSQSGHNTVSWYQQALGQGPQFIFQYYREEENGRGNFPPRFSGLQFPNYSSELNVNALELDDSALYLCASSLGGGYYNEQFFGPGTRLTVL.